The source of this T cell receptor beta chain is a study of CD8+CD57+ T cells in acquired aplastic anemia. Study in general: Quantities of DNA derived from sorted CD4+ and CD8+ cells averaged approximately 3 ug.

V shed 2 bases and J shed 5 bases, with 15 bases lying between them. CDR1 is SGHTA and CDR2 is FQGNSA in the germline V gene. CDR3 length: 16 residues. TCR beta VDJ and CDR3 were profiled, and genomic DNA was the template. MiXCR, run by TCRdb on the reads, gives a single entry per CDR3 protein. This sample yields 200,000 or so distinct CDR3 sequences, of which over 60% are seen a single time; about half belongs to the top ten. This clonotype was counted once. The sequenced sample consisted of sorted CD4+, CD8+, or CD8+CD57+ T cells (not recorded which) from PBMCs. This clonotype was obtained from a human donor with severe aplastic anemia or a healthy control (not recorded which). This chain links TRBV7-2 with TRBJ1-4; tentatively, D is TRBD1 (6 bases). The CDR3 DNA reads as TGTGCCAGCAGCTTAAAGGTTGGGGGCTCGAATGAAAAACTGTTTTTT. It translates to CASSLKVGGSNEKLFF.